The 12 T cell receptor beta chains below all came from one sample that was sequenced in a study of long-term antiretroviral therapy in people with HIV (dated by TCRdb to between 2022 and 2023). The immunoSEQ hsTCRB v3.0 assay was used at survey level resolution for TRB variable region sequencing. Drawn from immuneACCESS, this table holds only the in-frame rearrangements with V and J called that TCRdb kept. Clones are partly lost; checked studies trace under half to an unresolved V gene and leave the rest unexplained. This sample is represented by just under 40,000 clones; approximately 86% of them were singletons. The ten largest clones capture around 3.9% of the sample. This sample comprised unsorted PBMCs, obtained just before starting antiretroviral therapy. These receptors were taken from a woman between 18 and 30 years old with HIV.

By its share, this clone is medium-sized. The chain links TRBV6-4 to TRBJ2-2; D might be TRBD1 (5 bases). This CDR3 has 13 amino acids. Germline V CDR1 and CDR2: MRHNA, SNTAGT. With 4 bases removed from V and 2 bases from J, the gap between germline ends came to 5 bases. CDR3 residues: CASSGTNTGELFF. In DNA, the CDR3 is TGTGCCAGCAGTGGGACAAACACCGGGGAGCTGTTTTTT.

The chain links TRBV7-9 to TRBJ2-3; a possible D gene is TRBD2 (6 bases). This CDR3 has 15 residues. CDR1 SEHNR and CDR2 FQNEAQ come from the germline V gene (reference sequence). Trimming pared 4 bases from V and 3 bases from J, leaving 14 bases between. The CDR3: CASSSRGRGTDTQYF. CDR3 coding DNA: TGTGCCAGCAGCTCTCGGGGGAGAGGGACAGATACGCAGTATTTT.

The CDR3 sequence: CASSERRGGVANTGELFF. The DNA for the CDR3 is TGTGCCAGCAGCGAAAGGCGGGGGGGAGTCGCGAACACCGGGGAGCTGTTTTTT. V usage is TRBV25-1 and J usage is TRBJ2-2; 9 bases line up with TRBD2. The CDR3 contains 18 residues. Germline lookup yields CDR1 MGHDK and CDR2 SYGVNS. The trim removed 6 bases at V and 0 bases at J, leaving 11 bases unmatched.

This sequence joins TRBV10-3 and TRBJ1-2; D may be TRBD1 (6 bases). Germline CDR1 reads ENHRY; CDR2 reads SYGVKD. V dropped 10 bases and J dropped 3 bases, with 18 bases sitting between them. The length of the CDR3 is 14 residues. The chain's CDR3 is CATRNRVYDYGYTF. CDR3 sequence (DNA): TGTGCCACCCGGAACAGGGTATACGACTATGGCTACACCTTC.

The CDR3 sequence: CASSPWTTSTDTQYF. In nucleotides, the CDR3 is TGTGCCAGCAGTCCGTGGACAACTAGCACAGATACGCAGTATTTT. J is TRBJ2-3 and V is TRBV27; a weak D match, TRBD1 (5 bases). The CDR3 is 15 residues long. V lost 5 bases and J 0 bases, leaving 12 bases between the germline ends. Germline-derived CDR1 and CDR2 are MNHEY and SMNVEV (reference sequence).

This chain connects TRBV6-6 to TRBJ1-4; no clear D gene. The CDR3 is made up of 16 amino acids. Germline V gives CDR1 MNHNY, CDR2 SVGAGI (reference sequence). V was trimmed by 2 bases and J by 0 bases, leaving 10 bases between them. The CDR3 nucleotides read TGTGCCAGCAGTTACGGTGTGGGAACAACTAATGAAAAACTGTTTTTT. It is translated as CASSYGVGTTNEKLFF.

The chain is built from TRBV7-3 and TRBJ1-1; D not certain. Trimming removed 2 bases from V and 5 bases from J, with 9 bases in between. CDR1 and CDR2 from the germline V gene are SGHTA and FQGTGA. The CDR3 spans 13 residues. CDR3 amino acids: CASSLVETTEAFF. The CDR3 nucleotides are TGTGCCAGCAGCTTAGTCGAGACAACTGAAGCTTTCTTT.

This clone was recorded only once. J is TRBJ1-2 and V is TRBV2; D uncertain. Germline CDR1 is SNHLY and CDR2 is FYNNEI. CDR3 length: 13 residues. V was cut by 3 bases and J by 3 bases, with 8 bases left in between. DNA for the CDR3: TGTGCCAGCAGTGATCGTACAGACTATGGCTACACCTTC. Translated: CASSDRTDYGYTF.

This rearrangement joins TRBV18 to TRBJ2-1, with 16 bases lining up with TRBD2. The CDR3 is 15 residues long. Germline V gene data show CDR1 as KGHSH and CDR2 as LQKENI. With 3 bases clipped from V and 8 bases from J, the junction kept 1 base outside the gene matches. Here the CDR3 DNA reads TGTGCCAGCTCACCCGGGACTAGCGGGAGGGATGAGCAGTTCTTC. It encodes CASSPGTSGRDEQFF.

The chain combines TRBV7-3 with TRBJ1-1; D call uncertain. The CDR3 is 13 amino acids. Germline V lookup: CDR1 SGHTA, CDR2 FQGTGA. V shed 0 bases and J shed 5 bases, with 7 bases lying between them. The CDR3 reads CASSLTDRTEAFF. The DNA of the CDR3 is TGTGCCAGCAGCTTAACGGATCGTACTGAAGCTTTCTTT.

The genes are TRBV5-1 and TRBJ2-1; possibly TRBD1 for D (5 bases). V was shortened by 0 bases and J by 3 bases, with 10 bases between the two germline ends. The CDR3 runs to 15 residues. Germline CDR1 is SGHRS and CDR2 is YFSETQ. The CDR3 here is CASSLGAGIYNEQFF. The CDR3 coding sequence is TGCGCCAGCAGCTTGGGGGCAGGGATCTACAATGAGCAGTTCTTC.

This clone was found once. The chain links TRBV5-6 to TRBJ1-3, with D maybe TRBD1 (5 bases). V was shortened by 0 bases and J by 1 base, with 17 bases between the two germline ends. Germline CDR1 reads SGHDT; CDR2 reads YYEEEE. The CDR3 consists of 18 residues. The CDR3 loop reads CASSLEGRVSRSGNTIYF. CDR3 nucleotides: TGTGCCAGCAGCTTGGAGGGCAGGGTATCTAGGTCTGGAAACACCATATATTTT.